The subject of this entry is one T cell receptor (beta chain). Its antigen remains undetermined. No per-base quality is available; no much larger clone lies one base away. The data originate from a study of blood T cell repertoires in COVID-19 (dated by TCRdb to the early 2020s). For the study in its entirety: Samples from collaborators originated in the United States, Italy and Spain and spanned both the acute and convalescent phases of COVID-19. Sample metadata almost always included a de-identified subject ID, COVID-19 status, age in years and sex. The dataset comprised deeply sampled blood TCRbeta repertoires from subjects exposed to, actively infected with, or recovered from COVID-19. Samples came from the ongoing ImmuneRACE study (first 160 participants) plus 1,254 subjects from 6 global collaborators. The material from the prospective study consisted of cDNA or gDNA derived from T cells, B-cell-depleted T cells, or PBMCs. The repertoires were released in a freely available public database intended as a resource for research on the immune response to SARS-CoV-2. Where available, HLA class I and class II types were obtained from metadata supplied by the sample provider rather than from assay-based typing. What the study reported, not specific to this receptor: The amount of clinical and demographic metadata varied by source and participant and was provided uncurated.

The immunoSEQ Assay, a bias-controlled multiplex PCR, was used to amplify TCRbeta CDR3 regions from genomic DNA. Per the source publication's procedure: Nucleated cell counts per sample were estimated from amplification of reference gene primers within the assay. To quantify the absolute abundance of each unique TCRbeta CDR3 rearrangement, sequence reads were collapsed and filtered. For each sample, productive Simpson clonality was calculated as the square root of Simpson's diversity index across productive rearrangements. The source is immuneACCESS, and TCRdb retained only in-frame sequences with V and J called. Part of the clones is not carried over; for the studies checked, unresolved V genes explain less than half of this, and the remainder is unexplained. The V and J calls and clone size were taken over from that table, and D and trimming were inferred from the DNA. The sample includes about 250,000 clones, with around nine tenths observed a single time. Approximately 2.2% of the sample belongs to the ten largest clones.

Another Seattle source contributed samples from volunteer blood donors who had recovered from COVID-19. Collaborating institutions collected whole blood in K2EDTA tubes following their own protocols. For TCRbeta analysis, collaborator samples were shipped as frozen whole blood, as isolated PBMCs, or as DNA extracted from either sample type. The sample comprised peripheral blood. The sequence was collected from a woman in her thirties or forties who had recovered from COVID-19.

In nucleotides, the sequence is TGTGCCAGCAGCTCTAGCGGGGGGGGCACAGATACGCAGTATTTT. The translation is CASSSSGGGTDTQYF. The chain links TRBV7-2 with TRBJ2-3, and TRBD2 aligns with 12 junction nucleotides. After removal of 4 bases from V and 1 base from J, the junction retains 0 bases not matched to a gene. The CDR3 numbers 15 residues from cysteine through phenylalanine. The kept DNA is CDR3 alone, 45 bases in frame from the first base. Via the germline V gene, CDR1 is SGHTA and CDR2 FQGNSA.